This TCR beta chain was documented in a study of blood T cell repertoires in COVID-19. About the study: Whether acute or convalescent, the COVID-19 samples came from the United States, Italy and Spain.

This clone was observed a single time. In the original workflow: Reference gene primer amplification gave nucleated cell count estimates. Clones were read by immunoSEQ multiplex PCR, and TCRdb kept only the in-frame ones, dropping some. The D gene and trimming were derived from the DNA, and the V and J assignments and clone size from that table. The sample yields about 140,000 clones, under 80% seen once. The V and J ends lost 5 bases and 7 bases, in that order; junction bases with no gene match: 7. This CDR3 is 14 amino acids long. Per the germline V gene, CDR1 is SNHLY and CDR2 is FYNNEI. This receptor was obtained from an elderly man with acute or convalescent COVID-19. The sequencing sample was made of peripheral blood. The chain has TRBV2 and TRBJ2-2; 7 nucleotides align to TRBD1. The CDR3 coding sequence is TGTGCCAGCAGTAGTACAGGGGTCGGCGGGGAGCTGTTTTTT. Translation gives CASSSTGVGGELFF. The whole variable domain, remainder taken from reference TRBV2 and TRBJ2-2, is EPEVTQTPSHQVTQMGQEVILRCVPISNHLYFYWYRQILGQKVEFLVSFYNNEISEKSEIFDDQFSVERPDGSNFTLKIRSTKLEDSAMYFCASSSTGVGGELFFGEGSRLTVL.